This TCR beta chain was captured in a study of T cells in Graves' hyperthyroidism and ophthalmopathy. In the study overall: Peripheral blood was obtained at initial diagnosis, preceding any treatment. Regarding the study as a whole: Clonotypes that were expanded in thyroid above 0.001 mostly appeared in blood too.

This clonotype came up many times. Its antigen is still unknown. From RNA transcripts, TCR beta CDR3 regions were amplified. First-round RT-PCR with HTBI primers amplified the TCR CDR3 region. TCRdb used MiXCR to reprocess the multiplex PCR reads, holding one entry per CDR3 protein. The sample contains a few hundred thousand distinct CDR3 sequences, under 15% of which appear only once. Diagnoses rested on clinical symptoms, serum thyroxine and TRAb, thyroid ultrasound and orbital computed tomography. The ends lost 7 bases at V and 3 bases at J; junction bases unmatched: 8. This CDR3 spans 14 amino acids. Germline-derived CDR1 and CDR2 are MDHEN and SYDVKM.

Sequenced input: blood. The chain recombines TRBV28 with TRBJ1-1; 7 bases agree with TRBD1. This sequence originates from a woman in her late teens or twenties with Graves' hyperthyroidism. The chain's CDR3 is CASTRPQGHTEAFF. The CDR3 DNA is TGTGCCAGCACCCGCCCACAGGGGCACACTGAAGCTTTCTTT.